Listed here are 13 T cell receptor beta chains from one sample, sequenced in a study of T cells in Graves' hyperthyroidism and ophthalmopathy. Using RNA transcripts as the source, TCR beta CDR3 regions were amplified. Carried out on the TCR CDR3, a first-round RT-PCR used the HTBI primer set. MiXCR, applied by TCRdb to the multiplex PCR reads, yields one record per CDR3 protein. Among fewer than 500,000 distinct CDR3 sequences listed, approximately 14% were seen once. Input material: blood. All receptors derive from a man between 18 and 35 years old with Graves' ophthalmopathy.

There are many counts of this clonotype. The chain joins TRBV29-1 to TRBJ2-3; the match to TRBD1 covers 12 bases. The CDR3 spans 15 residues. After removal of 2 bases from V and 4 bases from J, the junction contained 4 bases not matched to a gene. Germline CDR1 SQVTM, CDR2 ANQGSEA. CDR3 loop: CSVERDRGRSDTQYF. Here the CDR3 DNA reads TGCAGCGTTGAAAGGGACAGGGGGCGGTCAGATACGCAGTATTTT.

There are many counts of this clonotype. The rearrangement uses TRBV27 and TRBJ2-7, with a weak D call TRBD1 (5 bases). Trimming stripped 5 bases from V and 0 bases from J, with 14 bases between. Germline V gives CDR1 MNHEY, CDR2 SMNVEV (reference sequence). This CDR3 is built from 15 residues. The CDR3 region is CASSLKGLSSYEQYF. CDR3 bases: TGTGCCAGCAGTCTGAAGGGGCTTAGCTCCTACGAGCAGTACTTC.

This clonotype was seen at least ten times. This chain uses TRBV27 with TRBJ2-2; D uncertain. The ends were cut back, 1 base at V and 5 bases at J, with 14 bases in the middle. This CDR3 is 16 amino acids long. Germline V gene sequence: CDR1 MNHEY, CDR2 SMNVEV (reference sequence). This CDR3 reads CASSLFPLTDTGELFF. CDR3 coding DNA: TGTGCCAGCAGTTTATTTCCCCTAACAGATACCGGGGAGCTGTTTTTT.

This clonotype was found many times. This chain connects TRBV3-1 to TRBJ2-5; 7 positions match TRBD2. The V gene end was trimmed by 1 base and the J gene end by 5 bases; junction bases not matched to a gene: 4. The CDR3 sequence is 14 residues long. Germline V gene lookup returns CDR1 LGHDT and CDR2 YNNKEL (reference sequence). The CDR3 region is CASSQGLAGETQYF. The CDR3 DNA reads TGTGCCAGCAGCCAAGGACTAGCTGGCGAGACCCAGTACTTC.

J is TRBJ2-1 and V is TRBV18; 7 positions agree with TRBD2. After removal of 3 bases from V and 6 bases from J, the junction contained 8 bases not matched to a gene. Germline lookup yields CDR1 KGHSH and CDR2 LQKENI. The CDR3 has 15 residues. DNA for the CDR3: TGTGCCAGCTCACCGTCGAGCGGGATCGTCAATGAGCAGTTCTTC. Translating gives CASSPSSGIVNEQFF.

The table lists this clonotype with a few counts. A single base separates this from a much larger clone, so it may be a read error. This rearrangement joins TRBV5-1 to TRBJ2-1; TRBD2 aligns across 14 bases. CDR1 is SGHRS and CDR2 is YFSETQ in the germline V gene. Trimming at V came to 2 bases and at J to 2 bases, leaving 9 bases not matched to a gene. This CDR3 region has 19 residues. This chain's CDR3 is CASSLTGLAGGSPYNEQFF. Written as DNA, the CDR3 is TGCGCCAGCAGCTTAACCGGACTAGCGGGAGGCAGCCCCTACAATGAGCAGTTCTTC.

This clonotype was recorded at least ten times. This chain uses TRBV13 with TRBJ1-2; the D is unclear. The V and J ends lost 1 base and 8 bases respectively, with 17 bases between them. Germline V gene sequence: CDR1 PRHDT, CDR2 FYEKMQ (reference sequence). This CDR3 spans 15 amino acids. The CDR3 coding sequence is TGTGCCAGCAGCTTAGTTGCGGCGGATACCTGGGGCTACACCTTC. Protein: CASSLVAADTWGYTF.

In this sample, this clonotype turned up many times. J is TRBJ1-5 and V is TRBV20-1, with D uncertain. This CDR3 is built from 14 residues. Trimming took 0 bases from V and 4 from J, leaving 10 bases between them. CDR1 is DFQATT and CDR2 is SNEGSKA in the germline V gene (reference sequence). The CDR3 nucleotides read TGCAGTGCTAGAGATACCCACAATAATCAGCCCCAGCATTTT. Translating gives CSARDTHNNQPQHF.

The V call is TRBV6-5, the J call TRBJ1-3; D remains ambiguous. The CDR3 is 16 residues long. From germline, CDR1 is MNHEY and CDR2 SVGAGI. V was shortened by 0 bases and J by 0 bases, with 9 bases between the two germline ends. CDR3 in DNA: TGTGCCAGCAGTTACTCGACTGGGAGCTCTGGAAACACCATATATTTT. Translating gives CASSYSTGSSGNTIYF.

This clonotype occurred many times. This rearrangement joins TRBV11-3 to TRBJ1-6; no definite D call. CDR3 length: 12 amino acids. The germline V gene has CDR1 SGHNT and CDR2 YENEEA. Trimming pared 5 bases from V and 14 bases from J, leaving 13 bases between. The CDR3 sequence is CASSVTRQALHF. CDR3 DNA sequence: TGTGCCAGCAGCGTCACACGGCAGGCCCTCCACTTT.

Many counts were recorded for this clonotype. The rearrangement links TRBV3-1 to TRBJ2-1; TRBD1 matches at 8 bases. Germline trimming cut 0 bases from V and 10 bases from J; bases unmatched to any gene: 5. Germline values: CDR1 LGHDT, CDR2 YNNKEL (reference sequence). The CDR3 is 14 residues long. CDR3 nucleotides: TGTGCCAGCAGCCAAGACAGGGGGCGCGGCGAGCAGTTCTTC. This translates into CASSQDRGRGEQFF.

This clonotype was observed a few times. The CDR3 region is CASSLEVRAAGEKLFF. CDR3 nucleotides: TGTGCCAGCAGTTTAGAGGTTCGGGCGGCTGGGGAAAAACTGTTTTTT. V is TRBV27 and J is TRBJ1-4; no reliable D call. V lost 2 bases to trimming and J lost 8 bases, with 18 bases between them. Looked up from germline, CDR1 is MNHEY and CDR2 is SMNVEV (reference sequence). The length of the CDR3 is 16 residues.

This clonotype was seen ten or more times. The chain couples TRBV10-3 to TRBJ2-2, with D perhaps TRBD1 (6 bases). Trimming stripped 4 bases from V and 7 bases from J, with 19 bases between. Germline V lookup: CDR1 ENHRY, CDR2 SYGVKD. The CDR3 is 16 residues long. The CDR3 DNA sequence: TGTGCCATCAGTGTGCTGGGGGCCCCAAGTCACGGGGAGCTGTTTTTT. This encodes CAISVLGAPSHGELFF.